This T cell receptor beta chain was captured by sequencing in a study of identical twins. Study findings and constraints: Zero-insertion analyses could be partly confounded by invariant MAIT and iNKT cells.

This clonotype was counted between two and nine times. Its antigen is as yet unknown. There are 14 residues in the CDR3. CDR1 is MDHEN, CDR2 SYDVKM, per germline. With V trimmed by 5 bases and J by 11 bases, 12 bases remained unmatched. TCRdb reanalysed the 5' RACE reads using MiXCR and keeps one entry per CDR3 protein. Of 200,000 to 250,000 distinct CDR3 sequences listed, approximately 5.9% are singletons. The same data also contributed to another study, on T cells expressing NK-cell markers. That paper adds: In about six donors, dominant CD3+CD56+NKG2C+ clonotypes ranked among the top 10 CD8+ clonotypes.

The receptor's source is a woman aged 18 to 35 in good health. Sequenced sample: CD8+ T cells sorted from blood. The chain is built from TRBV28 and TRBJ1-5; TRBD1 agrees at 7 bases. The CDR3 bases are TGTGCCAGCAGTCTCCTTGTAAGGGGGCCGGCCCAGCATTTT. Translated, it gives CASSLLVRGPAQHF.